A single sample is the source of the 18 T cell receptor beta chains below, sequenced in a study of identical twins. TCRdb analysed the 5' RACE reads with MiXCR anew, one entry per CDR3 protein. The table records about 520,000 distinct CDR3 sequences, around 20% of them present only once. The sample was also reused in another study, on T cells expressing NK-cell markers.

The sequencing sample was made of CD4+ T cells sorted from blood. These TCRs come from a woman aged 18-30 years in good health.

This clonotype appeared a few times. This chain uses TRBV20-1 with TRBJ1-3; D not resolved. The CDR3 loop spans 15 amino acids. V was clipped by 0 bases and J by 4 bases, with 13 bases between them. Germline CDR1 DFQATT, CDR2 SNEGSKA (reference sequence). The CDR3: CSARDRAGGGNTIYF. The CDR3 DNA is TGCAGTGCTAGAGATCGGGCAGGAGGAGGAAACACCATATATTTT.

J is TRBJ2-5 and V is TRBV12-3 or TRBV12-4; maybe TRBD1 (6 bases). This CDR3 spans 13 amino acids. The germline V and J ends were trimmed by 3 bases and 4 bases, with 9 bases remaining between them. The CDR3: CASSLKGVETQYF. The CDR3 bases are TGTGCCAGCAGTTTGAAGGGGGTAGAGACCCAGTACTTC.

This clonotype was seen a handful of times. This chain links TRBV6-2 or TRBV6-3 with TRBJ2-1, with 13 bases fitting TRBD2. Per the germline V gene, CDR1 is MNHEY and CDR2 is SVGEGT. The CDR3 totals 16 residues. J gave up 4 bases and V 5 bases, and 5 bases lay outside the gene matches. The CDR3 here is CASSRPGLAGYNEQFF. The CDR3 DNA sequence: TGTGCCAGCAGTCGCCCGGGACTAGCGGGGTACAATGAGCAGTTCTTC.

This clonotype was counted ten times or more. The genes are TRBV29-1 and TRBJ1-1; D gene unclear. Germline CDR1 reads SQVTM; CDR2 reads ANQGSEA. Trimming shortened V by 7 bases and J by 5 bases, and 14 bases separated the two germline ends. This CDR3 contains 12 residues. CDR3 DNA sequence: TGCAGCGCCACCGTGGGCGGGACTGAAGCTTTCTTT. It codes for CSATVGGTEAFF.

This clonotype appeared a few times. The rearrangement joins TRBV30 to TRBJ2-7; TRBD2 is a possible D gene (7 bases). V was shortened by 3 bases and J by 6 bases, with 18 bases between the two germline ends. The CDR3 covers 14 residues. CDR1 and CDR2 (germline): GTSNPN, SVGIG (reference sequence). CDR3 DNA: TGTGCCTGGAGGGCCGTCGAGGGGGAGGGCGAGCAGTACTTC. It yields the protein CAWRAVEGEGEQYF.

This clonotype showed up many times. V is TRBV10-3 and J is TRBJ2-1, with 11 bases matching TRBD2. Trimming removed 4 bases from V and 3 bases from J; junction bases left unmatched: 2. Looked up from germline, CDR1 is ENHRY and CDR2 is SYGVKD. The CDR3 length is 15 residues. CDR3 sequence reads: CAISGGTSGYNEQFF. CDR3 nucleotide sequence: TGTGCCATCAGTGGGGGGACTAGCGGCTACAATGAGCAGTTCTTC.

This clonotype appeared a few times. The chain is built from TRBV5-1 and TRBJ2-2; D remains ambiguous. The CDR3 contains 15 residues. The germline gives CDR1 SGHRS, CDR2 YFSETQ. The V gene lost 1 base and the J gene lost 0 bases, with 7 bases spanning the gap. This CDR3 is CASSLRFANTGELFF. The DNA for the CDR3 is TGCGCCAGCAGCTTGCGATTCGCGAACACCGGGGAGCTGTTTTTT.

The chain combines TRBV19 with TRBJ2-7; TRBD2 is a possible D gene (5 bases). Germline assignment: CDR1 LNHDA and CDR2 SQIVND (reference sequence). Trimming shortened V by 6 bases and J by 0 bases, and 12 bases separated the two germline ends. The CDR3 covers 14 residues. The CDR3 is CASSGVIPSYEQYF. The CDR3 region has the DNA TGTGCCAGTAGCGGGGTCATCCCCTCCTACGAGCAGTACTTC.

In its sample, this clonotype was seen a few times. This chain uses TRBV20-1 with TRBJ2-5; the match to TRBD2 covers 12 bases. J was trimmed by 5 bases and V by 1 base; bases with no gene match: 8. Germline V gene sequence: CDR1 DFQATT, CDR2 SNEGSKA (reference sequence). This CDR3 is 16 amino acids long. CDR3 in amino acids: CSARGSSGRAWETQYF. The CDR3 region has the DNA TGCAGTGCTAGAGGCTCTAGCGGGAGGGCCTGGGAGACCCAGTACTTC.

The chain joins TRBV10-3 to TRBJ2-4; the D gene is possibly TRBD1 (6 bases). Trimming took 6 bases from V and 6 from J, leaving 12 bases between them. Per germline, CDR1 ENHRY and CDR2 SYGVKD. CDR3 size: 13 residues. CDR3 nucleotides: TGTGCCATCAGGTCAGACAGGACAAACATTCAGTACTTC. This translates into CAIRSDRTNIQYF.

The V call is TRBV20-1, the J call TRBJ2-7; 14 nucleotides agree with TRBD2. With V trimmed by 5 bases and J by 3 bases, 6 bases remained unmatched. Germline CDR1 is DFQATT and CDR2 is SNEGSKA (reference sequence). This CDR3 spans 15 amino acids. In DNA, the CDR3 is TGCAGTGCTCTGCCTGGGACTAGCGGGAGCTACGAGCAGTACTTC. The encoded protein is CSALPGTSGSYEQYF.

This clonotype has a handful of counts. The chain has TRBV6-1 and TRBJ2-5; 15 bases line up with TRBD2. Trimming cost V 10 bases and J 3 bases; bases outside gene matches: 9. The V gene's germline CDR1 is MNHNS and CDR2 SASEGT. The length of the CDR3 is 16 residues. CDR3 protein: CATGLAGGANKETQYF. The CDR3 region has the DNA TGTGCCACCGGACTAGCGGGGGGGGCGAATAAAGAGACCCAGTACTTC.

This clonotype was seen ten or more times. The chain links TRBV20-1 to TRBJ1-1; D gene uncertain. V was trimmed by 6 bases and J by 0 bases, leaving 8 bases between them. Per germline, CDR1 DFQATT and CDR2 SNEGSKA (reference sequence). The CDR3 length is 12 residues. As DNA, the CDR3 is TGCAGTGCCCCTCCGCTGAACACTGAAGCTTTCTTT. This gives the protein CSAPPLNTEAFF.

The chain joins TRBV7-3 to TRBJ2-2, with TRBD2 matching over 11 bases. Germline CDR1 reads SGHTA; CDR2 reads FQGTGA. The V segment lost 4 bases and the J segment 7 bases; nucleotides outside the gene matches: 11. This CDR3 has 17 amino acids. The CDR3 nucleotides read TGTGCCAGCAGCTATAGCGGGGGGGCAATAGGCGGCGGGGAGCTGTTTTTT. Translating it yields CASSYSGGAIGGGELFF.

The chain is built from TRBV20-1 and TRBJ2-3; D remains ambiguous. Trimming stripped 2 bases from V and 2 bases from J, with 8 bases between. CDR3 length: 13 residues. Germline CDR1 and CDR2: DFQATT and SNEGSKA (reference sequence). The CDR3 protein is CSARTQATDTQYF. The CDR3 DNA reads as TGCAGTGCTAGAACCCAGGCCACAGATACGCAGTATTTT.

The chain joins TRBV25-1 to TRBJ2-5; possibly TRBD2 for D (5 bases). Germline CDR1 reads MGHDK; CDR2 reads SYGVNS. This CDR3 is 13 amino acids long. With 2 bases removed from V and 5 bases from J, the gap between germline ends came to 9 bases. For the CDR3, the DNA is TGTGCCAGCAGTGAAGCGGGCCTCGAGACCCAGTACTTC. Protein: CASSEAGLETQYF. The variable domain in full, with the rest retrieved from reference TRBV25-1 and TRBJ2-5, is EADIYQTPRYLVIGTGKKITLECSQTMGHDKMYWYQQDPGMELHLIHYSYGVNSTEKGDLSSESTVSRIRTEHFPLTLESARPSHTSQYLCASSEAGLETQYFGPGTRLLVL.

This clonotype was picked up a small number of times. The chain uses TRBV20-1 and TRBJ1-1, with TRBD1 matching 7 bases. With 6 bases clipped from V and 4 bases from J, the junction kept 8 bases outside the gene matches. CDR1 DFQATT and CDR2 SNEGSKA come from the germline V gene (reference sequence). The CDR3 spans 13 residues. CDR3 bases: TGCAGTGCGACTACAGGGGCGGGCACTGAAGCTTTCTTT. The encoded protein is CSATTGAGTEAFF.

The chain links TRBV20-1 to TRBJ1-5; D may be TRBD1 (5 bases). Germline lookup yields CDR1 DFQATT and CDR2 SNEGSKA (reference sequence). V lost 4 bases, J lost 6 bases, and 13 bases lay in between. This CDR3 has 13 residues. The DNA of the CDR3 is TGCAGTGCTACCCCTCAGGGCGTTCAGCCCCAGCATTTT. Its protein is CSATPQGVQPQHF.